The 27 T cell receptor beta chains below come from one sample, sequenced in a study of T cells in Graves' hyperthyroidism and ophthalmopathy. TCR beta CDR3 regions were amplified from RNA transcripts. A first-round RT-PCR of the TCR CDR3 used the HTBI primer set. TCRdb redid the calling of the multiplex PCR reads with MiXCR, one entry per CDR3 protein. The sample records about 640,000 distinct CDR3 sequences, around 21% being singletons. The sequenced material came from blood. These receptors were taken from a young man with Graves' ophthalmopathy.

The chain is built from TRBV20-1 and TRBJ1-5; no reliable D call. The CDR3 is 13 residues long. V was clipped by 1 base and J by 4 bases, with 8 bases between them. Germline V CDR1 and CDR2: DFQATT, SNEGSKA (reference sequence). CDR3: CSARGKVNQPQHF. The CDR3 DNA reads TGCAGTGCTAGAGGCAAGGTGAATCAGCCCCAGCATTTT.

This clonotype appeared many times. The rearrangement links TRBV3-1 to TRBJ2-1, with D maybe TRBD1 (5 bases). The V gene's germline CDR1 is LGHDT and CDR2 YNNKEL (reference sequence). V lost 4 bases and J 0 bases, leaving 13 bases between the germline ends. This CDR3 spans 16 amino acids. For the CDR3, the DNA is TGTGCCAGCAGCCCCCGTCTAGGGGTCTCCTACAATGAGCAGTTCTTC. Translation: CASSPRLGVSYNEQFF.

The rearrangement joins TRBV12-3 or TRBV12-4 to TRBJ1-4, with D perhaps TRBD1 (5 bases). The CDR3 contains 12 residues. Trimming stripped 4 bases from V and 8 bases from J, with 8 bases between. CDR3 region: CASSSGTEKLFF. CDR3 DNA sequence: TGTGCCAGCAGTTCCGGGACCGAAAAACTGTTTTTT.

The sample holds a few counts of this clonotype. This CDR3 is CSARGGSLYNEQFF. CDR3 bases: TGCAGTGCTAGGGGGGGTTCTCTCTACAATGAGCAGTTCTTC. The chain employs TRBV20-1 and TRBJ2-1, with D possibly matching TRBD2 (6 bases). The CDR3 is 14 residues long. V lost 3 bases and J lost 3, with 12 bases in between. CDR1 is DFQATT, CDR2 SNEGSKA, per germline (reference sequence).

This clonotype turned up a few times. CDR3 region: CASIGPHEAFF. In DNA, the CDR3 is TGTGCCAGCATAGGGCCGCACGAAGCTTTCTTT. The rearrangement joins TRBV27 to TRBJ1-1; D not certain. The CDR3 is 11 residues long. Trimming stripped 7 bases from V and 8 bases from J, with 11 bases between. The germline V gene encodes CDR1 MNHEY and CDR2 SMNVEV (reference sequence).

This clonotype was detected a few times. This sequence joins TRBV7-9 and TRBJ1-1, with no clear D. The CDR3 totals 16 residues. Between the trimmed V and J ends, which lost 1 base and 0 bases, there was a span of 12 bases. Germline V gene sequence: CDR1 SEHNR, CDR2 FQNEAQ (reference sequence). The CDR3 region is CASSLDASFMNTEAFF. CDR3 DNA sequence: TGTGCCAGCAGCTTAGACGCCAGCTTCATGAACACTGAAGCTTTCTTT.

This chain joins TRBV20-1 and TRBJ1-1; D is possibly TRBD1 (6 bases). The V end was cut by 6 bases, the J end by 10 bases, with 21 bases between. Germline CDR1 and CDR2: DFQATT and SNEGSKA (reference sequence). This CDR3 has 13 residues. The DNA for the CDR3 is TGCAGTGCCCTGATGGGGGCGCTTAGTATAGCTTTCTTT. This encodes CSALMGALSIAFF.

This clonotype was found many times. The chain recombines TRBV7-2 with TRBJ2-3, with 9 bases fitting TRBD1. The CDR3 is 15 residues long. J was trimmed by 2 bases and V by 5 bases; bases with no gene match: 5. The germline gives CDR1 SGHTA, CDR2 FQGNSA. CDR3: CASSTRDRDTDTQYF. In DNA, the CDR3 is TGTGCCAGCAGCACCCGGGACAGGGACACAGATACGCAGTATTTT. The variable domain in full, completed from reference TRBV7-2 and TRBJ2-3, reads GAGVSQSPSNKVTEKGKDVELRCDPISGHTALYWYRQSLGQGLEFLIYFQGNSAPDKSGLPSDRFSAERTGGSVSTLTIQRTQQEDSAVYLCASSTRDRDTDTQYFGPGTRLTVL.

Here the CDR3 reads CSAGEAYSNQPQHF. The CDR3 DNA follows: TGCAGTGCGGGAGAGGCGTATAGCAATCAGCCCCAGCATTTT. The V gene is TRBV20-1, the J gene TRBJ1-5; D unclear. Between the trimmed V and J ends, which lost 6 bases and 0 bases, there was a span of 12 bases. Germline CDR1 and CDR2: DFQATT and SNEGSKA (reference sequence). The CDR3 consists of 14 residues.

This clonotype was detected many times. The chain recombines TRBV11-2 with TRBJ1-1; D call uncertain. There are 12 residues in the CDR3. Looked up from germline, CDR1 is SGHAT and CDR2 is FQNNGV. V gave up 4 bases and J gave up 3 bases, with 6 bases separating them. CDR3: CASSYQHTEAFF. The CDR3 DNA reads as TGTGCCAGCAGCTATCAGCACACTGAAGCTTTCTTT.

In regard to this clonotype: This clone may be a read error of a much larger clone one base away. CDR3 amino acids: CASSFGWTEASF. The CDR3 DNA reads TGTGCCAGCAGTTTTGGATGGACTGAAGCTTCCTTT. V and J are TRBV28 and TRBJ1-1; no firm D call. CDR3 length equals 12 residues. From germline, CDR1 is MDHEN and CDR2 SYDVKM. Variable domain in full (rest from reference TRBV28 and TRBJ1-1): DVKVTQSSRYLVKRTGEKVFLECVQDMDHENMFWYRQDPGLGLRLIYFSYDVKMKEKGDIPEGYSVSREKKERFSLILESASTNQTSMYLCASSFGWTEASFGQGTRLTVV.

J is TRBJ2-5 and V is TRBV9; possibly TRBD1 or TRBD2 for D (5 bases each). The CDR3 loop spans 15 amino acids. CDR1 is SGDLS and CDR2 is YYNGEE in the germline V gene. Trimming took off 2 bases at V and 2 bases at J, with 13 bases between the two ends. The CDR3 DNA reads as TGTGCCAGCAGCGTTGGGGGATTGGGGCAAGAGACCCAGTACTTC. Translation: CASSVGGLGQETQYF.

This clonotype was counted many times. CDR3 nucleotide sequence: TGTGCCAGCAGCCCGTGGTCGGGCTACGAGCAGTACTTC. Its translation is CASSPWSGYEQYF. The chain joins TRBV11-2 to TRBJ2-7; D is unresolved. CDR3 length: 13 residues. The V gene lost 5 bases and the J gene lost 3 bases, with 11 bases spanning the gap. The germline V gene encodes CDR1 SGHAT and CDR2 FQNNGV.

Points on this clonotype: At one end the junction does not follow the germline gene, possibly because of a read error. This chain links TRBV10-3 with TRBJ1-4; weak D call: TRBD1 (6 bases). This CDR3 has 15 amino acids. CDR1 and CDR2 (germline): ENHRY, SYGVKD. CDR3 in DNA: TGTGCCATCAGTGAGTCGGGGGGCGCAAATGAAAGACTGTTTTTT. Translation gives CAISESGGANERLFF.

The chain links TRBV2 to TRBJ2-1, with 12 bases aligning to TRBD2. The V gene's germline CDR1 is SNHLY and CDR2 FYNNEI. The V gene end was trimmed by 7 bases and the J gene end by 9 bases; junction bases not matched to a gene: 10. This CDR3 comprises 15 residues. CDR3 amino acids: CASKPSTSGSGEQFF. The DNA of the CDR3 is TGTGCCAGCAAGCCCTCGACTAGCGGGAGTGGTGAGCAGTTCTTC.

This clonotype was detected many times. V and J are TRBV13 and TRBJ1-3; D not certain. Trimming removed 5 bases from V and 1 base from J, with 9 bases in between. CDR1 and CDR2 from the germline V gene are PRHDT and FYEKMQ (reference sequence). CDR3 length: 14 residues. CDR3 residues: CASSPTVSGNTIYF. The CDR3 nucleotides read TGTGCCAGCAGCCCCACCGTGTCTGGAAACACCATATATTTT.

This clonotype was seen a handful of times. V is TRBV20-1 and J is TRBJ2-2, with 8 bases fitting TRBD2. The CDR3 totals 15 residues. Trimming removed 0 bases from V and 7 bases from J; junction bases left unmatched: 7. Germline CDR1 DFQATT, CDR2 SNEGSKA (reference sequence). In DNA form, the CDR3 reads TGCAGTGCTAGAGACAGCGGGAGTCGAGTCGGGGAGCTGTTTTTT. It specifies CSARDSGSRVGELFF.

This clonotype was seen a single time. The V gene is TRBV5-6, the J gene TRBJ2-7; D is ambiguous. Germline CDR1 is SGHDT and CDR2 is YYEEEE. The CDR3 runs 14 residues. V lost 0 bases, J lost 5 bases, and 12 bases lay in between. The CDR3 coding sequence is TGTGCCAGCAGCTTGGAGGGCAACGACGACGAGCAGTACTTC. Its protein product is CASSLEGNDDEQYF. Full variable domain (outside the CDR3, taken from reference TRBV5-6 and TRBJ2-7): DAGVTQSPTHLIKTRGQQVTLRCSPKSGHDTVSWYQQALGQGPQFIFQYYEEEERQRGNFPDRFSGHQFPNYSSELNVNALLLGDSALYLCASSLEGNDDEQYFGPGTRLTVT.

The rearrangement links TRBV6-1 to TRBJ2-7; 7 nucleotides align to TRBD2. The J call is in doubt because the DNA end fits TRBJ2-1 better. This CDR3 is built from 14 residues. Per germline, CDR1 MNHNS and CDR2 SASEGT. The CDR3 DNA is TGTGCCAGCAGTGTAGCGGGTCTATCCTACGAGCAGTTCTTC. Amino acid sequence: CASSVAGLSYEQFF.

There are a few counts of this clonotype. The rearrangement joins TRBV28 to TRBJ1-4; TRBD1 matches 10 bases. The CDR3 consists of 16 residues. Germline loops: CDR1 MDHEN, CDR2 SYDVKM. J was trimmed by 5 bases and V by 4 bases; bases with no gene match: 7. The DNA for the CDR3 is TGTGCCAGCAGTTCAGTCCCGGGACAGGGGAATGAAAAACTGTTTTTT. Its protein is CASSSVPGQGNEKLFF.

In its sample, this clonotype was seen a few times. This chain uses TRBV19 with TRBJ1-3, with 7 nucleotides matching TRBD1. CDR3 length: 15 residues. Germline lookup yields CDR1 LNHDA and CDR2 SQIVND (reference sequence). V gave up 6 bases and J gave up 2 bases; unmatched junction bases: 7. The CDR3 DNA follows: TGTGCCAGTAGACCGACAGGGTTGGCTGGAAACACCATATATTTT. Protein sequence: CASRPTGLAGNTIYF.

The chain is built from TRBV20-1 and TRBJ1-1, with D tentatively TRBD1 (5 bases). V gave up 6 bases and J gave up 2 bases, with 13 bases separating them. The CDR3 is 13 residues long. The germline gives CDR1 DFQATT, CDR2 SNEGSKA (reference sequence). CDR3 nucleotide sequence: TGCAGTGCGGAATCGACAGAAAACACTGAAGCTTTCTTT. Its protein is CSAESTENTEAFF.

As regards this clonotype: Sequence at one end of the junction differs from germline and may be a read error. The chain couples TRBV11-2 to TRBJ2-1; D gene ambiguous. Germline CDR1 and CDR2: SGHAT and FQNNGV. The CDR3 runs to 16 residues. CDR3 protein: CASSLDRTSSYDEQFF. CDR3 coding DNA: TGTGCCAGCAGCTTAGATCGTACGAGCTCCTACGATGAGCAGTTCTTC.

This clonotype was seen at least ten times. The gene calls are TRBV28 and TRBJ1-2; the D gene is possibly TRBD1 (5 bases). V shed 4 bases and J shed 0 bases, with 21 bases lying between them. This CDR3 has 18 residues. Germline V gene lookup returns CDR1 MDHEN and CDR2 SYDVKM. In DNA, the CDR3 is TGTGCCAGCAGTTACGGGACGGCCCAAATTGTAGCTAACTATGGCTACACCTTC. It translates to CASSYGTAQIVANYGYTF.

This clonotype was counted only a few times. The rearrangement joins TRBV7-9 to TRBJ2-7, with 10 bases fitting TRBD2. The CDR3 is made up of 16 amino acids. Germline V gene data show CDR1 as SEHNR and CDR2 as FQNEAQ (reference sequence). The junction had 5 bases not matched to a gene; V was cut back by 3 bases and J by 0 bases. For the CDR3, the DNA is TGTGCCAGCAGCTTCCCTAGCGGGAGTGACTCCTACGAGCAGTACTTC. Amino acids: CASSFPSGSDSYEQYF.

This clonotype appeared a few times. This chain joins TRBV6-6 and TRBJ2-7, with D perhaps assigned TRBD1 or TRBD2 (6 bases each). CDR1 is MNHNY and CDR2 is SVGAGI in the germline V gene (reference sequence). V lost 2 bases and J 3 bases, leaving 11 bases between the germline ends. The length of the CDR3 is 14 residues. The CDR3 region has the DNA TGTGCCAGCAGTTACGGCAGGGGAGGCTACGAGCAGTACTTC. Translated, it gives CASSYGRGGYEQYF.

DNA of the CDR3: TGTGCCAGCAGCTTAGAGCAGGGGAACGGGGAGCTGTTTTTT. This codes for CASSLEQGNGELFF. This rearrangement joins TRBV7-2 to TRBJ2-2; perhaps TRBD1 as D (6 bases). Germline V gives CDR1 SGHTA, CDR2 FQGNSA. Trimming cost V 1 base and J 7 bases, with 10 bases left between them. This CDR3 comprises 14 residues.